This TCR beta chain was found in a study of cytomegalovirus exposure and HLA in healthy donors. Measured with immunoSEQ multiplex PCR; TCRdb has only the in-frame clones, and not every one. This sample has some 130,000 clones, with 70% to 85% found just once. This clone was counted between two and nine times. Its antigen is not known. Study-wide findings and caveats: Researchers reported that a few CMV-associated chains were confirmed in vitro as CMV antigen-specific. Usually a TCR sequence was rare, but some public TCRs were found in many donors. Cytomegalovirus association was assigned to approximately 160 TCR beta chains.

Germline CDR1 and CDR2: MGHDK and SYGVNS. CDR3 size: 13 residues. Deletions cut 10 bases from V and 0 bases from J, with 13 bases between. The source material was PBMCs. This sequence joins TRBV25-1 and TRBJ2-7, with D perhaps TRBD1 (6 bases). This TCR was sampled from a young man in good health and CMV-seropositive. The CDR3 nucleotides are TGTGCCACCCGGACAGTGAGCTCCTACGAGCAGTACTTC. Protein product: CATRTVSSYEQYF.